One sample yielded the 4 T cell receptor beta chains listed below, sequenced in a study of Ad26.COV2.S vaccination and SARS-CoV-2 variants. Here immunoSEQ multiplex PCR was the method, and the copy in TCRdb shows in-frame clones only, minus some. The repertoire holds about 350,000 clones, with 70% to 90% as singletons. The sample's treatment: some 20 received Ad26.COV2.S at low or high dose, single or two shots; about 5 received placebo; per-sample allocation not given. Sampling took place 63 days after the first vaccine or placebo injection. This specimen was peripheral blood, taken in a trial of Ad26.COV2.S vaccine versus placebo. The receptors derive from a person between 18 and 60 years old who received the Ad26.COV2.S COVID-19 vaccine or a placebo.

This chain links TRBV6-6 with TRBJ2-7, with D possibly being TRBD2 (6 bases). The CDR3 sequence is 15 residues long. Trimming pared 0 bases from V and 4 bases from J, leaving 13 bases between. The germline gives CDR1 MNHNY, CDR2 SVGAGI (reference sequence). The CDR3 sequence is CASSYSLAGRYEQYF. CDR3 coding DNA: TGTGCCAGCAGTTACTCGCTGGCAGGGAGGTACGAGCAGTACTTC.

CDR3 coding DNA: TGTGCCAGCAGCTTTGACAGAAGCGAGACCCAGTACTTC. Translation gives CASSFDRSETQYF. This sequence joins TRBV7-2 and TRBJ2-5; a possible D gene is TRBD1 (5 bases). CDR3 size: 13 residues. Germline V gene data show CDR1 as SGHTA and CDR2 as FQGNSA. V was clipped by 3 bases and J by 5 bases, with 10 bases between them.

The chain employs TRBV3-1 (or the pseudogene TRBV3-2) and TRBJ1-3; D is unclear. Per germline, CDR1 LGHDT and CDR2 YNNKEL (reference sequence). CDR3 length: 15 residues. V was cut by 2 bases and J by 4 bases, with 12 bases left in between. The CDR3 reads CASSQRRAVGNTIYF. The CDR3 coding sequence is TGTGCCAGCAGCCAAAGGAGGGCAGTAGGAAACACCATATATTTT.

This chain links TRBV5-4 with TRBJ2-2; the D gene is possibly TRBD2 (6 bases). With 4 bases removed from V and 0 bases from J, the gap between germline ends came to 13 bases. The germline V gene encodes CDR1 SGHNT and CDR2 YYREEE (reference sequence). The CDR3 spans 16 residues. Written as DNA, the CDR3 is TGTGCCAGCAGCGAACCCGGGACTCCGAACACCGGGGAGCTGTTTTTT. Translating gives CASSEPGTPNTGELFF.